This TCR beta chain was identified during a study of T cell responses to AZD1222 COVID-19 vaccine. The repertoire was sequenced with immunoSEQ multiplex PCR; TCRdb's copy has only in-frame clones and lacks some. The sample gives over 110,000 clones, around 90% of which show up once; around 1.8% is in the top ten. Germline V lookup: CDR1 SEHNR, CDR2 FQNEAQ (reference sequence). The V gene end was trimmed by 5 bases and the J gene end by 5 bases; junction bases not matched to a gene: 13. The CDR3 totals 16 residues. On this clone itself: Its target is not known.

Study-level findings and limits: Increased Spike-specific TCR breadth and depth were observed after two AZD1222 doses. Clonal diversity may have been underestimated in mostly white British donors.

The sample in question was peripheral blood, obtained on day 0 of AZD1222 vaccination. This chain uses TRBV7-9 with TRBJ2-7, with TRBD1 identical over 9 bases. This clonotype was sampled from an adult in good health. CDR3 sequence (DNA): TGTGCCAGCAGCCTCACAACAGGGGGCGAACGGGACGAGCAGTACTTC. Encoded protein: CASSLTTGGERDEQYF. The full variable domain, in which reference TRBV7-9 and TRBJ2-7 provide the parts outside the CDR3, is DTGVSQNPRHKITKRGQNVTFRCDPISEHNRLYWYRQTLGQGPEFLTYFQNEAQLEKSRLLSDRFSAERPKGSFSTLEIQRTEQGDSAMYLCASSLTTGGERDEQYFGPGTRLTVT.